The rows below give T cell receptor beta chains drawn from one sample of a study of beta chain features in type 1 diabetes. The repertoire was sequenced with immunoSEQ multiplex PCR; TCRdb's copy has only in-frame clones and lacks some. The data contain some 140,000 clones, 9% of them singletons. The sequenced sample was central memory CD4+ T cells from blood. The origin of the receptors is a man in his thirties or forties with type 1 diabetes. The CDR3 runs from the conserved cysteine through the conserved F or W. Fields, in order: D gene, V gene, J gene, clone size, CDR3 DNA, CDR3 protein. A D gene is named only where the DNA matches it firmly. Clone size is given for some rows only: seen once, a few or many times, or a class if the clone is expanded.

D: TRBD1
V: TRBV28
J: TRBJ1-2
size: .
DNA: TGTGCCAGCAGTCCGACAGGGACCTATGGCTACACCTTC
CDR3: CASSPTGTYGYTF

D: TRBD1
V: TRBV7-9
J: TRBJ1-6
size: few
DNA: TGTGCCAGCAGCTTAGACAGGGGTAACTCACCCCTCCACTTT
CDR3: CASSLDRGNSPLHF

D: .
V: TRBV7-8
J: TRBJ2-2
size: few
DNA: TGTGCCAGCAGCTTAAAGAGGCAACAGAACACCGGGGAGCTGTTTTTT
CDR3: CASSLKRQQNTGELFF

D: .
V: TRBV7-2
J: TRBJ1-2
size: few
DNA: TGTGCCAGCAGCTTGGGCCCTAACTATGGCTACACCTTC
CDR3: CASSLGPNYGYTF

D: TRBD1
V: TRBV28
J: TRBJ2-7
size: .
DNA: TGTGCCAGCAGTCCGGGACAGGGTCGTTACGAGCAGTACTTC
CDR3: CASSPGQGRYEQYF

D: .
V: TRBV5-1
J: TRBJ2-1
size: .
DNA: TGCGCCAGCAGCCCGACAGTGAAAAGCTCCTACAATGAGCAGTTCTTC
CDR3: CASSPTVKSSYNEQFF

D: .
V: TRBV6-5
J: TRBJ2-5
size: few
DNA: TGTGCCAGCAGTTCCTACGAGAAAGAGACCCAGTACTTC
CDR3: CASSSYEKETQYF

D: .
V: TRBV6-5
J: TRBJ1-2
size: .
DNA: TGTGCCAGCAGTTACAACAGGGTGTCTGGCTACACCTTC
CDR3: CASSYNRVSGYTF

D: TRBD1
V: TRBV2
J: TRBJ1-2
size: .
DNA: TGTGCCAGCAGTGGACAGGGGGTTGACTATGGCTACACCTTC
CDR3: CASSGQGVDYGYTF

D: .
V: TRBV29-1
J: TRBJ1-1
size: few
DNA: TGCAGCGTTGGGACCATCAGGGGTAGCACTGAAGCTTTCTTT
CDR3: CSVGTIRGSTEAFF

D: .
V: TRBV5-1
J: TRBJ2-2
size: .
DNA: TGCGCCAGCAGCGAGGAGGGCACCGGGGAGCTGTTTTTT
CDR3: CASSEEGTGELFF

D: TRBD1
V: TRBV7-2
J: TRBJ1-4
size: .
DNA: TGTGCCAGCAGCTTAGAGTTCCACGGGACAGCGAATCAAAAACTGTTTTTT
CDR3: CASSLEFHGTANQKLFF

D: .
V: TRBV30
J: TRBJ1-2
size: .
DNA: TGTGCCTGGAGCCGAGAGCTGTATGGCTACACCTTC
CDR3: CAWSRELYGYTF

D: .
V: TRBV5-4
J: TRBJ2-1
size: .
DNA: TGTGCCAGCAGCTTGGACAGGGGGGGGTACAATGAGCAGTTCTTC
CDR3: CASSLDRGGYNEQFF

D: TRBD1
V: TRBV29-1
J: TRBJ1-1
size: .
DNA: TGCAGCGTAAGGACAGGGGACCCTGAAGCTTTCTTT
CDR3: CSVRTGDPEAFF

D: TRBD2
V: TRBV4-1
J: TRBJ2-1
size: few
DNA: TGCGCCAGCAGCCGGAAGGGGACTAGCGGGGGGGTAAATGAGCAGTTCTTC
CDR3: CASSRKGTSGGVNEQFF

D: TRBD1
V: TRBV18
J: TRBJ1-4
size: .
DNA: TGTGCCAGCTCACCAGACAGGGAGGAAAAACTGTTTTTT
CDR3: CASSPDREEKLFF

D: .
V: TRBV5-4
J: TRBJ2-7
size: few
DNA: TGTGCCAGCAGCTCACCGGGACAAAGCTCCTACGAGCAGTACTTC
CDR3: CASSSPGQSSYEQYF

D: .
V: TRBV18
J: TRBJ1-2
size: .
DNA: TGTGCCAGCAGCTTCGATGGTGCTAACTATGGCTACACCTTC
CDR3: CASSFDGANYGYTF

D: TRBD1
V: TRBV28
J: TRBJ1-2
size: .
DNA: TGTGCCAGCAGGAGCCGGGACAGGACCCTTTATGGCTACACCTTC
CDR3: CASRSRDRTLYGYTF

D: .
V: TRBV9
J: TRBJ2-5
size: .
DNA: TGTGCCAGCAGCGTCGGGGTAGTTGAGACCCAGTACTTC
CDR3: CASSVGVVETQYF

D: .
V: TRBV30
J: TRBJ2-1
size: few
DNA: TGTGCCTGGAGCACAGGGCTCTTCAATGAGCAGTTCTTC
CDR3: CAWSTGLFNEQFF

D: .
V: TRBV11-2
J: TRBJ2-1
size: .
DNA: TGTGCCAGCAGCTTAAGAACAGGGCCTAACAATGAGCAGTTCTTC
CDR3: CASSLRTGPNNEQFF

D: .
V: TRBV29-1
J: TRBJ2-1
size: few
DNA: TGCAGCGTTAGGGGGGGCCTTAGGCACAATGAGCAGTTCTTC
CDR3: CSVRGGLRHNEQFF

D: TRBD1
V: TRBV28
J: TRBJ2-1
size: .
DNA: TGTGCCAGCCATGAGACAGGGGGTAGAGATGAGCAGTTCTTC
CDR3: CASHETGGRDEQFF